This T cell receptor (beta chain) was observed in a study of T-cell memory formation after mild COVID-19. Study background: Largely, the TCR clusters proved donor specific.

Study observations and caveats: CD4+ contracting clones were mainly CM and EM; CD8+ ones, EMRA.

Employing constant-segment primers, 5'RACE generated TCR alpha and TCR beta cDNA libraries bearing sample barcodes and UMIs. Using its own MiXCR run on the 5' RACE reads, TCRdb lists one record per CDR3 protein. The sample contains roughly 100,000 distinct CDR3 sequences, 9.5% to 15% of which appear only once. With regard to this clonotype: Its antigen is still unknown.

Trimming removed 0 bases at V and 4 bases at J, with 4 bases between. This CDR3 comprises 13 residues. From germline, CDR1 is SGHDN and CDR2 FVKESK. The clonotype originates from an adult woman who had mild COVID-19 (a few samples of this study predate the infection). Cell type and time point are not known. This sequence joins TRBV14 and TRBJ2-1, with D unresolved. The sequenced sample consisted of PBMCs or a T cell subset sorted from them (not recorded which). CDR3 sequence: CASSQESYNEQFF. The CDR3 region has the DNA TGTGCCAGCAGCCAAGAATCTTACAATGAGCAGTTCTTC.